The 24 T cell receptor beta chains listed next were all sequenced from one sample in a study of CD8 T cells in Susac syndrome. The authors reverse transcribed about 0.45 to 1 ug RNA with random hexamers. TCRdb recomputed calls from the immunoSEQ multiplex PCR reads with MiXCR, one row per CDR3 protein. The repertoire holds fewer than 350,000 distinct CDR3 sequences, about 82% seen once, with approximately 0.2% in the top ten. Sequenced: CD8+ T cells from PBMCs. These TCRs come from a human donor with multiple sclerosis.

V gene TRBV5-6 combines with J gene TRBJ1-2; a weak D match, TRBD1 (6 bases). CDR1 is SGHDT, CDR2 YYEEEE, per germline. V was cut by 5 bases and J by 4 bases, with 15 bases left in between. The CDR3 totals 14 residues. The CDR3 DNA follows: TGTGCCAGCAGTCGCGGGACACCCGTCTATGGCTACACCTTC. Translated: CASSRGTPVYGYTF.

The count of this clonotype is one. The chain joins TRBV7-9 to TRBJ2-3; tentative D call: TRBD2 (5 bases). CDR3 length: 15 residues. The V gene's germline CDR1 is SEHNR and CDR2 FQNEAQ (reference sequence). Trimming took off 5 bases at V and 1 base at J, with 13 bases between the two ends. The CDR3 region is CASSPPIGGTDTQYF. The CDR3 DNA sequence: TGTGCCAGCAGCCCGCCGATCGGGGGCACAGATACGCAGTATTTT.

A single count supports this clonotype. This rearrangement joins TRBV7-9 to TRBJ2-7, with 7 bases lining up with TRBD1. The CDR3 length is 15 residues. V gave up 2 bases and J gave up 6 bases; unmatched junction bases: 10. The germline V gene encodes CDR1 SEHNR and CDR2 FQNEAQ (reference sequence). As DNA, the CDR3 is TGTGCCAGCAGCTTATGGGTGGGACAGCCAGTCGAGCAGTACTTC. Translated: CASSLWVGQPVEQYF. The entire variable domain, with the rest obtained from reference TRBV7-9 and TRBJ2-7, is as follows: DTGVSQNPRHKITKRGQNVTFRCDPISEHNRLYWYRQTLGQGPEFLTYFQNEAQLEKSRLLSDRFSAERPKGSFSTLEIQRTEQGDSAMYLCASSLWVGQPVEQYFGPGTRLTVT.

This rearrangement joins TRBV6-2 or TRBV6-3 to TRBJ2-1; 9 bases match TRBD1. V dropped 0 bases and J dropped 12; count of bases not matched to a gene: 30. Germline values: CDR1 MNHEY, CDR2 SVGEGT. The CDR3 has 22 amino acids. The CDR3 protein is CASSYSVGQGFVGGRANSGQFF. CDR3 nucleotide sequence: TGTGCCAGCAGTTACTCCGTGGGACAGGGTTTCGTGGGAGGCCGGGCAAACAGTGGGCAGTTCTTC.

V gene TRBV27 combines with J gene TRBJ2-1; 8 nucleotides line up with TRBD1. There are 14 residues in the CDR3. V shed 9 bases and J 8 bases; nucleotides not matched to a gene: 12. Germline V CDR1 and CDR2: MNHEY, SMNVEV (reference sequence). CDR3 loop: CASLASGGLDEQFF. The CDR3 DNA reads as TGTGCCAGTCTCGCCTCAGGGGGCTTGGATGAGCAGTTCTTC.

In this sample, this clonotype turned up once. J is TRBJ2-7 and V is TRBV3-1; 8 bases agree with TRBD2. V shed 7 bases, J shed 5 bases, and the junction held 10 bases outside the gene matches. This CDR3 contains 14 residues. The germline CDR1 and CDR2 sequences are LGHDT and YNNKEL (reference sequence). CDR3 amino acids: CASNPAGESHEQYF. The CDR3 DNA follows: TGTGCCAGCAACCCAGCGGGAGAGTCCCACGAGCAGTACTTC.

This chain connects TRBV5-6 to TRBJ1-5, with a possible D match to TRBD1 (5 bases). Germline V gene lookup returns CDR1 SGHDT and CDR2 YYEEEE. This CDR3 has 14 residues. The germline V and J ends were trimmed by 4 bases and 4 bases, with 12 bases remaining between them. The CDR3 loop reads CASSRDRRNQPQHF. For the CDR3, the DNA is TGTGCCAGCAGCCGGGACCGCAGAAATCAGCCCCAGCATTTT. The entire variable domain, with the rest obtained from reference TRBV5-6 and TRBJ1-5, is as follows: DAGVTQSPTHLIKTRGQQVTLRCSPKSGHDTVSWYQQALGQGPQFIFQYYEEEERQRGNFPDRFSGHQFPNYSSELNVNALLLGDSALYLCASSRDRRNQPQHFGDGTRLSIL.

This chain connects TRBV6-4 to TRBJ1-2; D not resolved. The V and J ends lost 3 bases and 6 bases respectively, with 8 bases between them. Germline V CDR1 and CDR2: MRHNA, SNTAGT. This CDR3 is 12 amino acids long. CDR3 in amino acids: CASSDGIDGYTF. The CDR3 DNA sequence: TGTGCCAGCAGTGATGGCATCGATGGCTACACCTTC.

The CDR3 reads CSATQRDRENTEAFF. The CDR3 nucleotides are TGCAGTGCCACCCAAAGAGACAGAGAGAACACTGAAGCTTTCTTT. The rearrangement joins TRBV20-1 to TRBJ1-1; a weak D match, TRBD1 (5 bases). Between the trimmed V and J ends, which lost 6 bases and 1 base, there was a span of 18 bases. The V gene's germline CDR1 is DFQATT and CDR2 SNEGSKA (reference sequence). The CDR3 covers 15 residues.

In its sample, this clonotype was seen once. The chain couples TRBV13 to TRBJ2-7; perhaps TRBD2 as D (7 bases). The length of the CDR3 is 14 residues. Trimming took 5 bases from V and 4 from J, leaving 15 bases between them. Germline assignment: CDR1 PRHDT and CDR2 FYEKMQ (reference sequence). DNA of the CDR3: TGTGCCAGCAGCACCAGGGGAGGGCTATACGAGCAGTACTTC. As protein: CASSTRGGLYEQYF.

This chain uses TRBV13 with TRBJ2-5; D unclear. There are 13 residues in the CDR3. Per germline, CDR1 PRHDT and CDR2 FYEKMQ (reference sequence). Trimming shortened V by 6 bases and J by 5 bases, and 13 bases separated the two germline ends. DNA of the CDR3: TGTGCCAGCAGTTCCGTAGTCGAGGAGACCCAGTACTTC. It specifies CASSSVVEETQYF.

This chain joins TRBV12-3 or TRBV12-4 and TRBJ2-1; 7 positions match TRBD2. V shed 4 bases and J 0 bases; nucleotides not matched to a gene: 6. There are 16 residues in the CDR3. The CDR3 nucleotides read TGTGCCAGCAGTTCTAGCGGTAAAAGCTCCTACAATGAGCAGTTCTTC. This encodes CASSSSGKSSYNEQFF.

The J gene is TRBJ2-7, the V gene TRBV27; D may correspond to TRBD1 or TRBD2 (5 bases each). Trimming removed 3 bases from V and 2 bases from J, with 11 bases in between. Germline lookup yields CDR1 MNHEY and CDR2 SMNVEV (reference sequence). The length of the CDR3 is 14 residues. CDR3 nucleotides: TGTGCCAGCAGTTTGGGGGTGGAGGCCTACGAGCAGTACTTC. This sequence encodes CASSLGVEAYEQYF.

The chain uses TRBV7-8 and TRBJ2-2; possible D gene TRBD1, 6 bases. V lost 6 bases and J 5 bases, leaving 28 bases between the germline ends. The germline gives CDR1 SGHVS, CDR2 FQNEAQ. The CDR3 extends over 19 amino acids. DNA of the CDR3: TGTGCCAGCAGGGTAGATGCCCGTCACAGGGTGTCAAAGACCGGGGAGCTGTTTTTT. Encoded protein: CASRVDARHRVSKTGELFF. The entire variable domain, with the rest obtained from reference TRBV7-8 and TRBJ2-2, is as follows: GAGVSQSPRYKVAKRGQDVALRCDPISGHVSLFWYQQALGQGPEFLTYFQNEAQLDKSGLPSDRFFAERPEGSVSTLKIQRTQQEDSAVYLCASRVDARHRVSKTGELFFGEGSRLTVL.

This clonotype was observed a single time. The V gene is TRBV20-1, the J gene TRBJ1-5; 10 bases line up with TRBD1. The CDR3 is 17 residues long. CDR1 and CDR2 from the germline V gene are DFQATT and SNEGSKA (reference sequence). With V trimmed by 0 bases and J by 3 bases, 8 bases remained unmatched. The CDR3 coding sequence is TGCAGTGCTAGAGACGGGACAGGGGAGAGGACCAATCAGCCCCAGCATTTT. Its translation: CSARDGTGERTNQPQHF.

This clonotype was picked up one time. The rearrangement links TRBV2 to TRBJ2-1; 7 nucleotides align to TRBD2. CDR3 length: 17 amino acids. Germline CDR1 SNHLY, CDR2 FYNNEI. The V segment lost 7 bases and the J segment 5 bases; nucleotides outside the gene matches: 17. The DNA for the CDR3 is TGTGCCAGCACCGAGGGTCTAGCGGTCCCCGGGGACAATGAGCAGTTCTTC. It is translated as CASTEGLAVPGDNEQFF.

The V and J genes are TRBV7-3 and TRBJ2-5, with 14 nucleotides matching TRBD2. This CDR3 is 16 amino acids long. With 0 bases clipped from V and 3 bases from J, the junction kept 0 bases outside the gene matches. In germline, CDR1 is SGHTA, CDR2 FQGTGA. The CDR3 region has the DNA TGTGCCAGCAGCTTAACGGGACTAGCGGGAGAAGAGACCCAGTACTTC. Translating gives CASSLTGLAGEETQYF.

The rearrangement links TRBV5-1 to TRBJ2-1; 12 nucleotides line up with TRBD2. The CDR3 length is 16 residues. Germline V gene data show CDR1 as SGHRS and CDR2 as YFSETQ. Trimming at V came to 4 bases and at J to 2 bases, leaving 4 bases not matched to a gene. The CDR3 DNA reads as TGCGCCAGCAGCATCCGACTAGCGGGAGCCTACAATGAGCAGTTCTTC. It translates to CASSIRLAGAYNEQFF.

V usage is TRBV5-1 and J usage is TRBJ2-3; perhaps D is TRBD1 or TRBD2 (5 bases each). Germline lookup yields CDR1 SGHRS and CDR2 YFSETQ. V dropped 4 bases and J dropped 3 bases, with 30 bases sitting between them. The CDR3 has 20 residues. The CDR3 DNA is TGCGCCAGCAGCGTGGGACCTGGTGGGGGAGCTAACGTCTGGACAGATACGCAGTATTTT. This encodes CASSVGPGGGANVWTDTQYF.

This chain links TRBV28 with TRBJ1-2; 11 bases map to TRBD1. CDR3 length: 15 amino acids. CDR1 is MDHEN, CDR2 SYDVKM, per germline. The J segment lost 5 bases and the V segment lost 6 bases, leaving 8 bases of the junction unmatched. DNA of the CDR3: TGTGCCAGCAGCTCCCGCCGGGACAGGGGGTATGGCTACACCTTC. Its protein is CASSSRRDRGYGYTF.

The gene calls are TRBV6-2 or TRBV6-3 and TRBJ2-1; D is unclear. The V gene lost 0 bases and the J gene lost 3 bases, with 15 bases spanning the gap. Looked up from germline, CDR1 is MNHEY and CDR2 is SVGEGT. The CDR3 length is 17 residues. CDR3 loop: CASSYSGSAVGYNEQFF. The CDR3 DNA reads TGTGCCAGCAGTTACTCGGGTTCGGCGGTGGGCTACAATGAGCAGTTCTTC.

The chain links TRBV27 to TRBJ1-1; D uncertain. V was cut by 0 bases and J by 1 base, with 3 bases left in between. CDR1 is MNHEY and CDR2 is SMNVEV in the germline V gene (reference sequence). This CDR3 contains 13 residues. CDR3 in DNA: TGTGCCAGCAGTTTATCCCGGAACACTGAAGCTTTCTTT. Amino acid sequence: CASSLSRNTEAFF.

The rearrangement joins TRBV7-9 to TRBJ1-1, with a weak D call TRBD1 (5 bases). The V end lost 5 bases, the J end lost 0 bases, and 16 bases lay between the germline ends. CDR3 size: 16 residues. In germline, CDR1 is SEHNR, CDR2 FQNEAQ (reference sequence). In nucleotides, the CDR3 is TGTGCCAGCAGCCCTGGGGCACGGGGCCTGAACACTGAAGCTTTCTTT. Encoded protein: CASSPGARGLNTEAFF.

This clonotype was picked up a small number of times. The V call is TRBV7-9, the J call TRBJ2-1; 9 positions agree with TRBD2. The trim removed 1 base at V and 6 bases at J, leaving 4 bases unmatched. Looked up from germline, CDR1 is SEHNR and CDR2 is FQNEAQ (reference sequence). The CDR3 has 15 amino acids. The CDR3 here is CASSLGSGSLNEQFF. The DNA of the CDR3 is TGTGCCAGCAGCTTAGGTAGCGGGAGCCTCAATGAGCAGTTCTTC.